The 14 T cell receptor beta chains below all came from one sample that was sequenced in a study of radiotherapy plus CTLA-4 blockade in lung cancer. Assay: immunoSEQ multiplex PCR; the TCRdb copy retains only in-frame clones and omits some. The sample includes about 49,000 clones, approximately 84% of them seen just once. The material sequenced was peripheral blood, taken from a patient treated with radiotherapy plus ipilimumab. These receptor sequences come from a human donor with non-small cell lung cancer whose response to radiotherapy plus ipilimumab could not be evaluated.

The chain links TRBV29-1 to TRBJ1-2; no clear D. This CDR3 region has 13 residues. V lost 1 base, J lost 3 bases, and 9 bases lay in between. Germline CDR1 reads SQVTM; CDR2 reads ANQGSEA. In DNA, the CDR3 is TGCAGCGTTGAAGGAGGGAAGGACTATGGCTACACCTTC. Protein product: CSVEGGKDYGYTF.

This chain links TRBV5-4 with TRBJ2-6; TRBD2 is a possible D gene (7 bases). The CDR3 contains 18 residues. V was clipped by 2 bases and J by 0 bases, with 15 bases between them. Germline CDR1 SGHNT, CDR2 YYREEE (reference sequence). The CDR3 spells CASSFRGRVGSGANVLTF. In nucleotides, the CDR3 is TGTGCCAGCAGCTTTAGGGGGAGGGTCGGCTCTGGGGCCAACGTCCTGACTTTC.

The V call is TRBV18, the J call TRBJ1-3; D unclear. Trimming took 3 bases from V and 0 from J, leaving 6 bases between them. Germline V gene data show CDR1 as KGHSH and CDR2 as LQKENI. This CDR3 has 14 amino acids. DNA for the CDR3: TGTGCCAGCTCACCCTCCCTCTCTGGAAACACCATATATTTT. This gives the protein CASSPSLSGNTIYF. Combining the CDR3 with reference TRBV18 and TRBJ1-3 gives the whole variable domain NAGVMQNPRHLVRRRGQEARLRCSPMKGHSHVYWYRQLPEEGLKFMVYLQKENIIDESGMPKERFSAEFPKEGPSILRIQQVVRGDSAAYFCASSPSLSGNTIYFGEGSWLTVV.

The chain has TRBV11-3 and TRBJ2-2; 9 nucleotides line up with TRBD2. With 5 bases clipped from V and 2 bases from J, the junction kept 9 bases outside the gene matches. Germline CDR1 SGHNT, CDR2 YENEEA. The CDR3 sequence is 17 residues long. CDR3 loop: CASSPHPSGANTGELFF. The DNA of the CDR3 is TGTGCCAGCAGCCCACACCCTAGCGGGGCCAACACCGGGGAGCTGTTTTTT.

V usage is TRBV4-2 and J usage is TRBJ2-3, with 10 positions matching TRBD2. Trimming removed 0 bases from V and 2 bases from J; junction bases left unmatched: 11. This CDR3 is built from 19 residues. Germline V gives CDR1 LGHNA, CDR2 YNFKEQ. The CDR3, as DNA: TGTGCCAGCAGCCAAGATTTCGTGGCTAGCGGGAGTATCACAGATACGCAGTATTTT. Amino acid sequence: CASSQDFVASGSITDTQYF.

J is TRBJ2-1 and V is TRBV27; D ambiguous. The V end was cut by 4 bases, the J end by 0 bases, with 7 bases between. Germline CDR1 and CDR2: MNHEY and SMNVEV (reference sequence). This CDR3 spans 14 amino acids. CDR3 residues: CASSSQNSYNEQFF. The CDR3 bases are TGTGCCAGCAGTTCCCAAAACTCCTACAATGAGCAGTTCTTC.

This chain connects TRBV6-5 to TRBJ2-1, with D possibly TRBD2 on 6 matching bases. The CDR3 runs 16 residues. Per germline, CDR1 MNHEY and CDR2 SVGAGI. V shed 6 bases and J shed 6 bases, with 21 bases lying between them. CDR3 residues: CASSYDHTGTGNEQFF. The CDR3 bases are TGTGCCAGCAGCTACGACCATACCGGGACTGGCAATGAGCAGTTCTTC.

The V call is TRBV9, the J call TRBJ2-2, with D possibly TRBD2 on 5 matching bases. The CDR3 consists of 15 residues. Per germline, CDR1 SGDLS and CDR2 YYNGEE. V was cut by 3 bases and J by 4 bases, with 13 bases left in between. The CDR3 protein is CASSGSSLFTGELFF. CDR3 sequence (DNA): TGTGCCAGCAGCGGCTCTAGCTTATTCACCGGGGAGCTGTTTTTT.

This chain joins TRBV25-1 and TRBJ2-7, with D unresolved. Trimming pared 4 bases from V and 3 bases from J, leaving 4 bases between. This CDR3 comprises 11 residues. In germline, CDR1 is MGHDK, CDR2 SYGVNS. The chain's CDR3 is CASSGYYEQYF. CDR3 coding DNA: TGTGCCAGCAGTGGCTACTACGAGCAGTACTTC.

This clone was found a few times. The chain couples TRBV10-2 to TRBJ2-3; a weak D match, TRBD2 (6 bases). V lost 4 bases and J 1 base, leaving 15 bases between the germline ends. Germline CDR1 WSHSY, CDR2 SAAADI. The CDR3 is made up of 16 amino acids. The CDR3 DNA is TGCGCCAGCAGTGGAGGGCAGGGAGGAGGCACAGATACGCAGTATTTT. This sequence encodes CASSGGQGGGTDTQYF.

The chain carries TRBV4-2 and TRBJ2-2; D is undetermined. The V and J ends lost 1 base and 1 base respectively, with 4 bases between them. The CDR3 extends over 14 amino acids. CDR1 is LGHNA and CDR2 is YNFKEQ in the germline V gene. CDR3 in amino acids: CASSQGLNTGELFF. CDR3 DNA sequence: TGTGCCAGCAGCCAAGGACTGAACACCGGGGAGCTGTTTTTT.

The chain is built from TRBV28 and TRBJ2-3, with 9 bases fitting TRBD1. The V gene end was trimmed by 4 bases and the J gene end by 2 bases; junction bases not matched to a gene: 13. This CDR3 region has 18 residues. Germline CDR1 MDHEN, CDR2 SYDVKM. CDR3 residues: CASSSTGTGWEFTDTQYF. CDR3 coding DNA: TGTGCCAGCAGTTCTACCGGGACAGGGTGGGAATTCACAGATACGCAGTATTTT.

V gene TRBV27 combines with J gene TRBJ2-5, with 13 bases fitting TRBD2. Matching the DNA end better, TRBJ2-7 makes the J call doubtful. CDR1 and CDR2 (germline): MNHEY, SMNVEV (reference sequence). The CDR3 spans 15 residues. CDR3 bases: TGTGCCAGCAGTTTAAGGACTAGCGGGAGCTACGAGCAGTACTTC. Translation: CASSLRTSGSYEQYF.

CDR3 DNA: TGCGCCAGCAGCCGGGCAGACGGGGGGTCTCGGAGCGGGGAGCTGTTTTTT. Its protein is CASSRADGGSRSGELFF. V gene TRBV4-3 combines with J gene TRBJ2-2; 7 positions match TRBD2. The V and J ends lost 4 bases and 7 bases, in that order; junction bases with no gene match: 15. Per germline, CDR1 LGHNA and CDR2 YSLEER. CDR3 size: 17 residues.